These 5 T cell receptor beta chains originate from one sample sequenced in a study of tumor and adjacent non-tumor tissue in lung cancer (dated by TCRdb to 2016 to 2019). Bulk unsorted tissue served as the source for RNA extraction, and RNA quality was assessed using a NanoDrop ND-1000 and an Agilent 2100. The library was made by multiplex PCR. The sample was run on an Illumina HiSeq 2500. Following protocols modified from ARM-PCR, the researchers constructed TCRbeta libraries through three rounds of nested PCR with primers (Table S4). TCRdb reran the public reads through fastp at Q25 and MiXCR, keeping productive beta chains. CDR3 protein duplicates are merged, each entry listing the most common genes and DNA. This sample comprises tens of thousands of distinct CDR3 sequences, approximately 72% of them detected only once. The top ten clonotypes cover roughly a tenth of the sample. Sample: lung tumor tissue. Source of these receptors: a woman between 35 and 50 years old with non-small cell lung cancer.

As regards this clonotype: One end of the junction fails to match germline, which may point to a read error. The chain joins TRBV20-1 to TRBJ2-3; D call uncertain. Germline V gene lookup returns CDR1 DFQATT and CDR2 SNEGSKA (reference sequence). This CDR3 has 13 amino acids. CDR3 amino acids: CNASRPAPYTQYF. For the CDR3, the DNA is TGCAATGCTAGTCGTCCGGCTCCTTATACGCAGTATTTT.

The count of this clonotype is one. This clone may be a read error of a much larger clone one base away. The J gene is TRBJ2-7, the V gene TRBV20-1, with 9 nucleotides matching TRBD1. The CDR3 sequence is 12 residues long. Germline values: CDR1 DFQATT, CDR2 SNEGSKA (reference sequence). Here the CDR3 reads CSQQGANHEHYF. The CDR3 nucleotides read TGCAGCCAACAGGGGGCGAACCACGAGCACTACTTC.

This clonotype was observed a handful of times. Possible read error: a much larger clone is one base away. The chain employs TRBV20-1 and TRBJ1-1; D uncertain. In germline, CDR1 is DFQATT, CDR2 SNEGSKA (reference sequence). Between the trimmed V and J ends, which lost 5 bases and 5 bases, there was a span of 12 bases. The CDR3 extends over 12 amino acids. CDR3: CSAPMDGTEAFF. CDR3 nucleotides: TGCAGTGCTCCCATGGACGGGACTGAAGCTTTCTTT.

Of note for this clonotype: An end of the junction does not agree with germline; a read error may underlie this. This chain joins TRBV29-1 and TRBJ2-1; TRBD2 matches 9 bases. The CDR3 totals 16 residues. In germline, CDR1 is SQVTM, CDR2 ANQGSEA. The CDR3 DNA reads as TGCAGCGTTGAGGCAATGACTGGCGGGAGGGGGGATGAGCAATTCTTC. Protein product: CSVEAMTGGRGDEQFF.

To note about this clonotype: Germline and junction disagree at one end, which may indicate a read error. The chain employs TRBV6-5 and TRBJ2-7; D remains unclear. This CDR3 is built from 16 residues. Germline CDR1 is MNHEY and CDR2 is SVGAGI. The CDR3 DNA reads as TGTACCAGCAGTTACTCGAATCCGGGTACTCCCTACGAGCAGTACTTC. Translated: CTSSYSNPGTPYEQYF.